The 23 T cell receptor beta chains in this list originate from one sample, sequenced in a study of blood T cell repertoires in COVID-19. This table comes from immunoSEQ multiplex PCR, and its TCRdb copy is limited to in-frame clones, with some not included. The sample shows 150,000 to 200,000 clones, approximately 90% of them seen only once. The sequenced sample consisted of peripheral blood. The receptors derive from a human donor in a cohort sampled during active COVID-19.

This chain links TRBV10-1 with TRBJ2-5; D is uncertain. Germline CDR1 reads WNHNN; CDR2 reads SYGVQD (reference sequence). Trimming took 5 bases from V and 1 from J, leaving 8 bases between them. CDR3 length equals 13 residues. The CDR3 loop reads CASSPNSQETQYF. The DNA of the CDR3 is TGCGCCAGCAGTCCGAACAGCCAAGAGACCCAGTACTTC.

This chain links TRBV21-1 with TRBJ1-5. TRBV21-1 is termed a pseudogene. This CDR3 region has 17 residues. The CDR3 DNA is TGTGCCTTGGGGGGACCAGAGACTCGCGGGGGACATCAGCCCCAGCATTTT. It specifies CALGGPETRGGHQPQHF.

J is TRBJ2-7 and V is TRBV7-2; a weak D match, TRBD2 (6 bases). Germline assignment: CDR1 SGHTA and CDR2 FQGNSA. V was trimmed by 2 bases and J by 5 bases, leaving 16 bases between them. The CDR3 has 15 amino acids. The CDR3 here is CASSLRGGNRDEQYF. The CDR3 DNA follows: TGTGCCAGCAGCTTACGGGGCGGGAACCGAGACGAGCAGTACTTC.

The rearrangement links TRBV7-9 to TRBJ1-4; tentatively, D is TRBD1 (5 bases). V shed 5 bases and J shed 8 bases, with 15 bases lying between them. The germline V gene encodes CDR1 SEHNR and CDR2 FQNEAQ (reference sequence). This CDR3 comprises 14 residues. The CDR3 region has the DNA TGTGCCAGCAGCGCCCTTGGGGCCTCGGAAAAACTGTTTTTT. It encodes CASSALGASEKLFF.

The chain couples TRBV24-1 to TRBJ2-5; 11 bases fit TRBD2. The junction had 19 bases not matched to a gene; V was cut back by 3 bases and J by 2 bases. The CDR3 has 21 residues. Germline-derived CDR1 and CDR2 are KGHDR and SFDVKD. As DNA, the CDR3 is TGTGCCACCAGTGATCCGGGACAGGGATCCCTAGCGGGAGGAGGGCAAGAGACCCAGTACTTC. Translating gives CATSDPGQGSLAGGGQETQYF.

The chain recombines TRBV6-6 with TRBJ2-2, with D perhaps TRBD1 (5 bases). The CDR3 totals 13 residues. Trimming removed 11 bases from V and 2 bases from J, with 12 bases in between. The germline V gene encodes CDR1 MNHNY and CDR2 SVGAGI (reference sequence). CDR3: CAVSGKNTGELFF. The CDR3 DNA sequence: TGTGCCGTTTCAGGGAAAAACACCGGGGAGCTGTTTTTT.

Written as DNA, the CDR3 is TGTGCCAGCAGTTCAACTAACTATGGCTACACCTTC. This codes for CASSSTNYGYTF. This rearrangement joins TRBV12-3 or TRBV12-4 to TRBJ1-2; D remains unclear. The CDR3 has 12 residues. V gave up 4 bases and J gave up 0 bases, with 3 bases separating them.

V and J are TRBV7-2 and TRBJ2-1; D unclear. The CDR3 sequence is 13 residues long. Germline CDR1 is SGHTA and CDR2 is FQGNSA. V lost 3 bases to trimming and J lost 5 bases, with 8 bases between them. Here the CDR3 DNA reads TGTGCCAGCAGCTTTAACAGAGACAATGAGCAGTTCTTC. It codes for CASSFNRDNEQFF.

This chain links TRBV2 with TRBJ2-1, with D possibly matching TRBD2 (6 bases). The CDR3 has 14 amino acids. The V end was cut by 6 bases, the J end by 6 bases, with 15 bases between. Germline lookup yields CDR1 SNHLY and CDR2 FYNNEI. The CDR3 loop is CASSRLVGLNEQFF. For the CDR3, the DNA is TGTGCCAGCAGCCGACTAGTAGGGCTCAATGAGCAGTTCTTC.

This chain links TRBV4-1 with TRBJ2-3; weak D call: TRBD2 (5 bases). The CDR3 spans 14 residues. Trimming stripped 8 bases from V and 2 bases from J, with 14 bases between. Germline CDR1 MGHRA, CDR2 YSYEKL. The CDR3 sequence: CASASGLNTDTQYF. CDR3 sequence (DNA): TGCGCCAGCGCAAGCGGTCTCAACACAGATACGCAGTATTTT.

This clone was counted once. The CDR3 nucleotides are TGTGCCAGTAGTATAGCTCGCCGACTAGCGGGGAGTCCCCCCACAGATACGCAGTATTTT. Translation gives CASSIARRLAGSPPTDTQYF. The rearrangement links TRBV19 to TRBJ2-3; TRBD2 aligns across 11 bases. V dropped 1 base and J dropped 2; count of bases not matched to a gene: 14. Germline V gene lookup returns CDR1 LNHDA and CDR2 SQIVND (reference sequence). The CDR3 is 20 amino acids.

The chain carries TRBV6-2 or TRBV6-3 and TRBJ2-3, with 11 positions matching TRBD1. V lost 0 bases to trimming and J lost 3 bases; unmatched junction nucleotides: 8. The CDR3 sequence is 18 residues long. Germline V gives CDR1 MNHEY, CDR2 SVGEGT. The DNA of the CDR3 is TGTGCCAGCAGTTACTCAAGAGGACAGGGGGCTGGGACAGATACGCAGTATTTT. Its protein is CASSYSRGQGAGTDTQYF.

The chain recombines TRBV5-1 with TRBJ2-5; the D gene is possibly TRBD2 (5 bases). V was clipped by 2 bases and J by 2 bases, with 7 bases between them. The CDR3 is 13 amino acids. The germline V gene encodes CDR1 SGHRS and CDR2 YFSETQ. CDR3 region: CASSFSVQETQYF. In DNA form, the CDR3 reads TGCGCCAGCAGCTTTAGCGTTCAAGAGACCCAGTACTTC. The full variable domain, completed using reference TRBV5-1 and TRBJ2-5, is KAGVTQTPRYLIKTRGQQVTLSCSPISGHRSVSWYQQTPGQGLQFLFEYFSETQRNKGNFPGRFSGRQFSNSRSEMNVSTLELGDSALYLCASSFSVQETQYFGPGTRLLVL.

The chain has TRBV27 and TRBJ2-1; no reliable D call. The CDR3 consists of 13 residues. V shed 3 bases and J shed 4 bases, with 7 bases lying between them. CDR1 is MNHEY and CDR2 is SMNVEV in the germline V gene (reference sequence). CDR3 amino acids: CASSFPGYNEQFF. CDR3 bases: TGTGCCAGCAGTTTTCCCGGGTACAATGAGCAGTTCTTC.

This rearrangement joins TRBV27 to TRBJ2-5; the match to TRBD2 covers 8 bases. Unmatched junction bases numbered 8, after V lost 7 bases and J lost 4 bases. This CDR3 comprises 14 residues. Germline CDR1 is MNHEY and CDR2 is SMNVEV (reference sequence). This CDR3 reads CASTSGLGSETQYF. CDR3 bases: TGTGCCAGCACATCGGGACTAGGGTCAGAGACCCAGTACTTC.

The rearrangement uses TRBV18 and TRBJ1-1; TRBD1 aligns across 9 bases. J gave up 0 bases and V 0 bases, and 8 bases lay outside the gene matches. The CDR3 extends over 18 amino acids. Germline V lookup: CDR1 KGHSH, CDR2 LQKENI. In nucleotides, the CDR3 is TGTGCCAGCTCACCACCGAGACAGGGGGTTGGCCTGAACACTGAAGCTTTCTTT. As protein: CASSPPRQGVGLNTEAFF.

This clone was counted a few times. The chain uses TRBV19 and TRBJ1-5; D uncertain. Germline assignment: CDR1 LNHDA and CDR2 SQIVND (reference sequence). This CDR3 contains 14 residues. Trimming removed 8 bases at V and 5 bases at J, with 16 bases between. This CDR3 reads CASSPGRGHQPQHF. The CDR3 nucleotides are TGTGCCAGTTCCCCCGGGAGAGGTCATCAGCCCCAGCATTTT.

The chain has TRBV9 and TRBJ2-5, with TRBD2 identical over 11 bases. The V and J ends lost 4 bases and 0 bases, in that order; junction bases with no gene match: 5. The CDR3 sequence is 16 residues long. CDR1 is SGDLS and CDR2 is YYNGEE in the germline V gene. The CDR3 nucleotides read TGTGCCAGCAGCACTAGCGGGGGCCACCACCAAGAGACCCAGTACTTC. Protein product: CASSTSGGHHQETQYF. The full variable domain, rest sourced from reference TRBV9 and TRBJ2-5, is DSGVTQTPKHLITATGQRVTLRCSPRSGDLSVYWYQQSLDQGLQFLIQYYNGEERAKGNILERFSAQQFPDLHSELNLSSLELGDSALYFCASSTSGGHHQETQYFGPGTRLLVL.

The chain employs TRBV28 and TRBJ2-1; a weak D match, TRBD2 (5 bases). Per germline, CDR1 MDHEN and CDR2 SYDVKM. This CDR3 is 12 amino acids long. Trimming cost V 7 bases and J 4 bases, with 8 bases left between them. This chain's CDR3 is CASIGGYNEQFF. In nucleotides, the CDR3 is TGTGCCAGCATTGGAGGTTACAATGAGCAGTTCTTC.

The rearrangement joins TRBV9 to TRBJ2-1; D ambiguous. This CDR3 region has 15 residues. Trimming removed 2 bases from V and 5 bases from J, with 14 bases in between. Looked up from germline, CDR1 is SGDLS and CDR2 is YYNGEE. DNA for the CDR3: TGTGCCAGCAGCGTGAGTGGAGCCAATAACAATGAGCAGTTCTTC. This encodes CASSVSGANNNEQFF.

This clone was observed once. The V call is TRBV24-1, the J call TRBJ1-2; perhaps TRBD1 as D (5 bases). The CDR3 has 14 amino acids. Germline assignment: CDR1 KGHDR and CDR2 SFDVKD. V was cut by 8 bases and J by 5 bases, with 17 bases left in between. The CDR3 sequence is CATTIKGVTYGYTF. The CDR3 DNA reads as TGTGCCACCACTATCAAAGGGGTGACTTATGGCTACACCTTC.

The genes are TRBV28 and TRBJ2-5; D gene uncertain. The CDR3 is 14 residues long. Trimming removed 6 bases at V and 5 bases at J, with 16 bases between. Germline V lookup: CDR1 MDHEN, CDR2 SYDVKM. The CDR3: CASSSRKVGETQYF. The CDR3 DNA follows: TGTGCCAGCAGCTCAAGGAAGGTCGGGGAGACCCAGTACTTC.

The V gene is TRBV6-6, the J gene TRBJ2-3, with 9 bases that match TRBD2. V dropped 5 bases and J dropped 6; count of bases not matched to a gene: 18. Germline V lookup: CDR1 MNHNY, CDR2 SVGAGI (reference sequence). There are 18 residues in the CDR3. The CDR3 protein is CASSRSPGLAAWGDTQYF. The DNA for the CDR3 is TGTGCCAGCAGTCGTTCTCCGGGACTAGCCGCCTGGGGGGATACGCAGTATTTT.